This T cell receptor beta chain was profiled in a study of cytomegalovirus exposure and HLA in healthy donors. General study results and limits: Being indistinguishable, some V segments were excluded, TRBV6-2 and TRBV6-3 among them. Presence/absence analyses treated sequencing depth as roughly uniform across donors. An apparent linkage of common viral pathogens to several of the most significant clusters emerged in a later analysis. V- and J-gene trimming of TCR beta was linked (in a later analysis) to a missense DCLRE1C variant.

The PCR was carried out with 60 Vbeta primers and 13 Jbeta primers. Profiling relied on immunoSEQ multiplex PCR, and the TCRdb table lists in-frame clones only, not all of them. The sample comprises roughly 100,000 clones, over 80% of which are singletons, and around 2.6% rests with the top ten. The germline V gene has CDR1 LNHDA and CDR2 SQIVND (reference sequence). The CDR3 loop spans 14 amino acids. V was clipped by 4 bases and J by 9 bases; unmatched bases: 8. Turning to this clone: Its antigen is currently unknown.

The receptor's source is a man in his forties or fifties in good health and CMV-seronegative. Sequencing was carried out using PBMCs. The V call is TRBV19, the J call TRBJ2-4, with TRBD1 matching 8 bases. The CDR3 nucleotides are TGTGCCAGTAGTACTCCCGGACAGGGACGCATTCAGTACTTC. This encodes CASSTPGQGRIQYF.